This T cell receptor (beta chain) was recovered during a study of CD8 T cells in Susac syndrome. This CDR3 contains 13 residues. Trimming pared 2 bases from V and 10 bases from J, leaving 12 bases between. An input of roughly 0.5 to 1 ug of RNA was subjected to reverse transcription using random hexamers. One entry per CDR3 protein, called by TCRdb with MiXCR from the immunoSEQ multiplex PCR reads. The table shows some 160,000 distinct CDR3 sequences, with 85% to 95% occurring only once. This clonotype came up once. Material for sequencing was CD4+ T cells from PBMCs. The receptor comes from a human donor with Susac syndrome. The chain links TRBV12-3 or TRBV12-4 to TRBJ2-1, with D possibly matching TRBD2 (7 bases). CDR3 region: CASSLTGGPEQFF. CDR3 nucleotide sequence: TGTGCCAGCAGTTTAACGGGGGGCCCCGAGCAGTTCTTC.